This note documents a single T cell receptor (beta chain) sequence. This CDR3 has 16 amino acids. Germline CDR1 and CDR2: SGHVS and FNYEAQ. Trimming at V came to 7 bases and at J to 0 bases, leaving 10 bases not matched to a gene. Alongside a J-beta primer mix, a sample-barcoded 5' primer served in a second PCR lasting 7 to 11 cycles. Each cDNA molecule received a tag from a template-switch adaptor that had 12 random nucleotides. One entry per CDR3 protein results from TCRdb running MiXCR on the 5' RACE reads. Of about 1.7 million distinct CDR3 sequences listed, 28% are singletons. This sample stems from a study of blood T cells in healthy people across ages.

This clonotype originated in a woman in her 30s in good health. This rearrangement joins TRBV7-6 to TRBJ2-3; 7 bases align to TRBD1. The sequencing input was blood. CDR3 bases: TGTGCCAGCATCGCTCAGGGGACAGCTAGCACAGATACGCAGTATTTT. It yields the protein CASIAQGTASTDTQYF.